This T cell receptor beta chain is drawn from a study of OX40 agonist ivuxolimab in advanced cancers. Study information: Ivuxolimab, which is an agonistic anti-OX40 (CD134) antibody, was administered to the patients. Patients were dosed intravenously with ivuxolimab at 0.01 to 10 mg/kg every 2 weeks. Three patients had partial responses: one hepatocellular carcinoma, two cutaneous melanoma.

The protocol was immunoSEQ multiplex PCR, while the TCRdb copy is restricted to in-frame clones and leaves out a portion. The data show 61,000 or so clones, about 88% seen once. The CDR3 is 15 amino acids. The ends lost 3 bases at V and 3 bases at J; junction bases unmatched: 6. The V gene's germline CDR1 is KGHSH and CDR2 LQKENI. The origin of this receptor is an adult with an advanced solid tumor such as melanoma, head and neck, liver or kidney cancer. This specimen consisted of CD4+ or CD8+ T cells sorted from blood, obtained in a trial of the OX40 agonist ivuxolimab. This rearrangement joins TRBV18 to TRBJ2-5; 8 bases fit TRBD1. DNA for the CDR3: TGTGCCAGCTCACCCCAGACAGGGGTCAAAGAGACCCAGTACTTC. Protein: CASSPQTGVKETQYF.